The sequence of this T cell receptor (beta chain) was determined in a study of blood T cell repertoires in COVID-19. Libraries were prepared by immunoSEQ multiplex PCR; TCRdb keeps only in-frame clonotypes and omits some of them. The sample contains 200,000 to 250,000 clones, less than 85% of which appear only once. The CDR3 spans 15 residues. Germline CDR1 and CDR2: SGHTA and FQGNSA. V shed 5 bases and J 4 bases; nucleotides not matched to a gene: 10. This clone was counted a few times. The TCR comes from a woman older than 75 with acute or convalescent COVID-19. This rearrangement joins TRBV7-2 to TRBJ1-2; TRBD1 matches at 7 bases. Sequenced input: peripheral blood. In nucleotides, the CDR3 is TGTGCCAGCAGCCAGAATTGGGACAGAACCTATGGCTACACCTTC. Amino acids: CASSQNWDRTYGYTF.